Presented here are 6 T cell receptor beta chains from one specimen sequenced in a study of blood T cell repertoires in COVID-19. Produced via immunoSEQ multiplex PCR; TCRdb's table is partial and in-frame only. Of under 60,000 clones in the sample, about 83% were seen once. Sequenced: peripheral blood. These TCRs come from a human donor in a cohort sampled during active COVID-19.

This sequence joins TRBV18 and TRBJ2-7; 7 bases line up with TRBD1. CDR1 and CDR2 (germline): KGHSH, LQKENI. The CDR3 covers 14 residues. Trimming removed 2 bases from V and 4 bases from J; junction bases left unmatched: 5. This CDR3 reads CASSPTGVEYEQYF. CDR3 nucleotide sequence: TGTGCCAGCTCACCAACAGGGGTAGAATACGAGCAGTACTTC.

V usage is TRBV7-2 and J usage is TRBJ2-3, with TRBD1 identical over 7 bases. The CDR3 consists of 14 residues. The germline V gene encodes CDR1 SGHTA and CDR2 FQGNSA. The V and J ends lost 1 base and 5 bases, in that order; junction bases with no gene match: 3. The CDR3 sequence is CASSLVQGLDTQYF. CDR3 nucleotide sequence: TGTGCCAGCAGCTTAGTACAGGGGTTAGATACGCAGTATTTT.

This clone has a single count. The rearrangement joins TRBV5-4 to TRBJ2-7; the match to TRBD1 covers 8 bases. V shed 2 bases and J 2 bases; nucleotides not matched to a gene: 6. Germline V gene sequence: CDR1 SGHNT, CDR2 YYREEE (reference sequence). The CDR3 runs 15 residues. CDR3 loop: CASSFRDRTAYEQYF. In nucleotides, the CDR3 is TGTGCCAGCAGCTTCCGGGACAGGACAGCCTACGAGCAGTACTTC.

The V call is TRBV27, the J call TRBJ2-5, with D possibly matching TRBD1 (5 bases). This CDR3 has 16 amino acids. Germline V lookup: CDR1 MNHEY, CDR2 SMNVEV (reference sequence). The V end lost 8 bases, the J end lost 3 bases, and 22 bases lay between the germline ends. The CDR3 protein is CASAPDWAGLKETQYF. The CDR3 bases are TGTGCCAGCGCACCAGATTGGGCAGGGCTAAAAGAGACCCAGTACTTC.

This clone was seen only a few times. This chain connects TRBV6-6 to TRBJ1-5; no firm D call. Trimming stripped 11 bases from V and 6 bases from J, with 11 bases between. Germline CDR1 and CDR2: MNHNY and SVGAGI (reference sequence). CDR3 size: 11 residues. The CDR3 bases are TGTGCCCGCGCGGGCCTTCAGCCCCAGCATTTT. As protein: CARAGLQPQHF.

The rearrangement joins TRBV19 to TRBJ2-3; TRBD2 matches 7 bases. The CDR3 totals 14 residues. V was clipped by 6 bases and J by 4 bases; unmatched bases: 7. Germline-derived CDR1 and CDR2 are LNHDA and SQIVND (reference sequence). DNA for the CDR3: TGTGCCAGTAGATCTAGCGGTGGAGCAGATACGCAGTATTTT. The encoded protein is CASRSSGGADTQYF.